This T cell receptor (beta chain) was sequenced during a study of beta chain features in type 1 diabetes. Study overall: Age, gender and cell yields were similar between patients and healthy donors. Findings and caveats of the study: In cDNA sequencing, cells with high TCR expression could be over-represented. Moderately but significantly shorter TCRB CDR3s were found in Type 1 diabetes patients in all four CD4+ subsets. Across patients, naive, central memory and Treg TCRB repertoires exhibited apparently greater similarity than was observed across healthy donors.

Expressed TCRB transcripts were sequenced after all isolated RNA was converted to cDNA. The method was immunoSEQ multiplex PCR; TCRdb's version includes in-frame clones alone and lacks a portion of them. The data contain hundreds of thousands of clones, roughly 12% of them singletons. V trimming: 7 bases; J trimming: 5 bases; junction bases outside the gene matches: 10. The germline V gene encodes CDR1 SGHRS and CDR2 YFSETQ. The CDR3 has 14 residues. This clone has a handful of counts. Antigen specificity is unknown. The sequencing sample was made of naive CD4+ T cells from blood. This rearrangement joins TRBV5-1 to TRBJ2-5; 8 bases line up with TRBD2. This TCR derives from a man aged 18 to 29 in good health. CDR3 residues: CASALAGRRETQYF. The CDR3 bases are TGCGCCAGCGCATTAGCGGGGAGACGGGAGACCCAGTACTTC. Using reference TRBV5-1 and TRBJ2-5 for the parts outside the CDR3, the full variable domain is KAGVTQTPRYLIKTRGQQVTLSCSPISGHRSVSWYQQTPGQGLQFLFEYFSETQRNKGNFPGRFSGRQFSNSRSEMNVSTLELGDSALYLCASALAGRRETQYFGPGTRLLVL.